The 27 T cell receptor beta chains presented below share a single source sample, sequenced in a study of blood T cell repertoires in COVID-19. The table came from immunoSEQ multiplex PCR; TCRdb's copy has only in-frame clones and leaves some out. The sample carries about 260,000 clones, about 89% recorded once. The sequencing sample was made of peripheral blood. The receptors derive from a middle-aged man who had recovered from COVID-19.

This chain joins TRBV9 and TRBJ1-1; no firm D call. Germline CDR1 SGDLS, CDR2 YYNGEE. Trimming stripped 6 bases from V and 9 bases from J, with 18 bases between. The CDR3 is 13 residues long. Here the CDR3 reads CASNTREADQAFF. As DNA, the CDR3 is TGTGCCAGCAACACACGGGAAGCGGACCAAGCTTTCTTT.

V gene TRBV2 combines with J gene TRBJ2-3; maybe TRBD1 (6 bases). Per the germline V gene, CDR1 is SNHLY and CDR2 is FYNNEI. The CDR3 has 15 amino acids. The V and J ends lost 4 bases and 6 bases respectively, with 17 bases between them. DNA of the CDR3: TGTGCCAGCAGTGCCGGACTGGGGCAGGGGGATACGCAGTATTTT. Protein sequence: CASSAGLGQGDTQYF. The variable domain in full, completed from reference TRBV2 and TRBJ2-3, reads EPEVTQTPSHQVTQMGQEVILRCVPISNHLYFYWYRQILGQKVEFLVSFYNNEISEKSEIFDDQFSVERPDGSNFTLKIRSTKLEDSAMYFCASSAGLGQGDTQYFGPGTRLTVL.

The J gene is TRBJ1-2, the V gene TRBV5-4; D possibly corresponds to TRBD1 (6 bases). Trimming removed 4 bases at V and 0 bases at J, with 10 bases between. This CDR3 is 14 amino acids long. Germline-derived CDR1 and CDR2 are SGHNT and YYREEE (reference sequence). Written as DNA, the CDR3 is TGTGCCAGCAGCATGGACAGTTCTAACTATGGCTACACCTTC. Translating gives CASSMDSSNYGYTF. The complete variable domain, with remaining parts taken from reference TRBV5-4 and TRBJ1-2, reads ETGVTQSPTHLIKTRGQQVTLRCSSQSGHNTVSWYQQALGQGPQFIFQYYREEENGRGNFPPRFSGLQFPNYSSELNVNALELDDSALYLCASSMDSSNYGYTFGSGTRLTVV.

This clone was seen a few times. The chain is built from TRBV30 and TRBJ2-2; 7 positions match TRBD1. This CDR3 region has 15 residues. With V trimmed by 3 bases and J by 2 bases, 6 bases remained unmatched. Germline CDR1 reads GTSNPN; CDR2 reads SVGIG (reference sequence). CDR3 in amino acids: CAWRQGQLNTGELFF. The CDR3 DNA sequence: TGTGCCTGGAGGCAGGGACAGCTAAACACCGGGGAGCTGTTTTTT. The whole variable domain, filled in from reference TRBV30 and TRBJ2-2, reads SQTIHQWPATLVQPVGSPLSLECTVEGTSNPNLYWYRQAAGRGLQLLFYSVGIGQISSEVPQNLSASRPQDRQFILSSKKLLLSDSGFYLCAWRQGQLNTGELFFGEGSRLTVL.

The gene calls are TRBV7-3 and TRBJ2-7; 8 nucleotides match TRBD1. The J segment lost 3 bases and the V segment lost 4 bases, leaving 11 bases of the junction unmatched. Germline-derived CDR1 and CDR2 are SGHTA and FQGTGA. This CDR3 is 16 amino acids long. CDR3 in amino acids: CASSSYRGCEYYEQYF. CDR3 bases: TGTGCCAGCAGCTCCTACAGGGGGTGCGAGTACTACGAGCAGTACTTC.

CDR3 residues: CASSSPSDSYNEQFF. CDR3 DNA: TGTGCCAGCAGCTCACCATCTGACAGTTACAATGAGCAGTTCTTC. This chain connects TRBV7-6 to TRBJ2-1; possibly TRBD1 for D (5 bases). V shed 4 bases and J shed 4 bases, with 14 bases lying between them. This CDR3 contains 15 residues. Per germline, CDR1 SGHVS and CDR2 FNYEAQ.

V usage is TRBV19 and J usage is TRBJ1-5; tentative D call: TRBD1 (5 bases). V lost 6 bases and J lost 0, with 9 bases in between. The CDR3 contains 14 residues. The germline V gene has CDR1 LNHDA and CDR2 SQIVND (reference sequence). CDR3 in amino acids: CASSLQVSNQPQHF. Written as DNA, the CDR3 is TGTGCCAGTAGCCTACAGGTTAGCAATCAGCCCCAGCATTTT.

The chain couples TRBV6-2 or TRBV6-3 to TRBJ1-2; weak D call: TRBD1 (6 bases). V was trimmed by 5 bases and J by 2 bases, leaving 15 bases between them. Germline CDR1 reads MNHEY; CDR2 reads SVGEGT. The CDR3 has 15 amino acids. The CDR3: CASSLARGRNYGYTF. DNA of the CDR3: TGTGCCAGCAGTCTCGCCAGGGGCCGAAACTATGGCTACACCTTC.

The rearrangement joins TRBV7-9 to TRBJ2-1; no reliable D call. CDR3 size: 15 residues. Germline loops: CDR1 SEHNR, CDR2 FQNEAQ (reference sequence). Trimming shortened V by 1 base and J by 3 bases, and 10 bases separated the two germline ends. CDR3 coding DNA: TGTGCCAGCAGCTTAGATACTCAATACTACAATGAGCAGTTCTTC. It translates to CASSLDTQYYNEQFF.

The CDR3 protein is CASSHREESSWTEAFF. DNA of the CDR3: TGTGCCAGCAGCCACAGGGAAGAGTCTTCGTGGACTGAAGCTTTCTTT. The V gene is TRBV14, the J gene TRBJ1-1, with D perhaps TRBD1 (5 bases). The CDR3 extends over 16 amino acids. Germline V gene sequence: CDR1 SGHDN, CDR2 FVKESK. V lost 3 bases and J 5 bases, leaving 19 bases between the germline ends.

The chain has TRBV3-1 (or the pseudogene TRBV3-2) and TRBJ1-2; TRBD1 might be the D (5 bases). Trimming shortened V by 0 bases and J by 4 bases, and 9 bases separated the two germline ends. Per the germline V gene, CDR1 is LGHDT and CDR2 is YNNKEL (reference sequence). This CDR3 is 14 amino acids long. DNA of the CDR3: TGTGCCAGCAGCCAAGAATCAGGGATCTATGGCTACACCTTC. Its protein is CASSQESGIYGYTF.

This clone came up a few times. V gene TRBV27 combines with J gene TRBJ1-4; D possibly corresponds to TRBD1 (5 bases). Germline V gives CDR1 MNHEY, CDR2 SMNVEV (reference sequence). The V and J ends lost 10 bases and 5 bases respectively, with 17 bases between them. The CDR3 sequence is 14 residues long. As DNA, the CDR3 is TGTGCCACAGGAGTGGGGCCAGAAAATGAAAAACTGTTTTTT. Amino acid sequence: CATGVGPENEKLFF. The full variable domain, its missing parts supplied by reference TRBV27 and TRBJ1-4, is EAQVTQNPRYLITVTGKKLTVTCSQNMNHEYMSWYRQDPGLGLRQIYYSMNVEVTDKGDVPEGYKVSRKEKRNFPLILESPSPNQTSLYFCATGVGPENEKLFFGSGTQLSVL.

J is TRBJ1-2 and V is TRBV6-5, with no clear D. Germline V CDR1 and CDR2: MNHEY, SVGAGI. The CDR3 has 13 amino acids. V was trimmed by 7 bases and J by 4 bases, leaving 13 bases between them. The CDR3: CASNPTQLYGYTF. CDR3 nucleotides: TGTGCCAGCAACCCGACACAACTCTATGGCTACACCTTC.

The rearrangement uses TRBV6-9 and TRBJ2-4; 9 bases agree with TRBD1. Germline CDR1 and CDR2: MNHGY and SVAAGI. With V trimmed by 9 bases and J by 0 bases, 9 bases remained unmatched. This CDR3 has 16 amino acids. The CDR3 DNA follows: TGTGCCAGGGACAGGGGACAAAAGTTAGCCAAAAACATTCAGTACTTC. This codes for CARDRGQKLAKNIQYF.

The V gene is TRBV29-1, the J gene TRBJ2-5, with D possibly being TRBD2 (6 bases). The germline V gene encodes CDR1 SQVTM and CDR2 ANQGSEA. The CDR3 runs to 13 residues. V lost 6 bases to trimming and J lost 4 bases, with 15 bases between them. The CDR3 sequence is CSVGDSRIETQYF. In nucleotides, the CDR3 is TGCAGCGTCGGGGACTCTCGAATAGAGACCCAGTACTTC.

The chain combines TRBV7-6 with TRBJ2-7; 9 nucleotides align to TRBD1. The CDR3 is 15 amino acids. Looked up from germline, CDR1 is SGHVS and CDR2 is FNYEAQ. Unmatched junction bases numbered 6, after V lost 4 bases and J lost 2 bases. The CDR3 reads CASSSGQGGPYEQYF. In DNA form, the CDR3 reads TGTGCCAGCAGCTCGGGACAGGGAGGCCCCTACGAGCAGTACTTC. The variable domain in full, with the rest retrieved from reference TRBV7-6 and TRBJ2-7, is GAGVSQSPRYKVTKRGQDVALRCDPISGHVSLYWYRQALGQGPEFLTYFNYEAQQDKSGLPNDRFSAERPEGSISTLTIQRTEQRDSAMYRCASSSGQGGPYEQYFGPGTRLTVT.

The rearrangement joins TRBV4-3 to TRBJ2-2; D not certain. V lost 2 bases and J 1 base, leaving 17 bases between the germline ends. The CDR3 has 18 amino acids. Germline V lookup: CDR1 LGHNA, CDR2 YSLEER. The CDR3 DNA follows: TGCGCCAGCAGCCAAAGATCGCCAATGGGCCAGAACACCGGGGAGCTGTTTTTT. Translated, it gives CASSQRSPMGQNTGELFF.

The chain carries TRBV7-9 and TRBJ2-3; D may be TRBD1 (6 bases). Trimming pared 5 bases from V and 2 bases from J, leaving 17 bases between. Germline CDR1 is SEHNR and CDR2 is FQNEAQ (reference sequence). The CDR3 is 16 residues long. The CDR3 DNA sequence: TGTGCCAGCAGCGGGCTGGGGGCGGGTCCCACAGATACGCAGTATTTT. Amino acid sequence: CASSGLGAGPTDTQYF.

The chain is built from TRBV5-4 and TRBJ2-1; 9 nucleotides line up with TRBD2. The CDR3 sequence is 15 residues long. The trim removed 2 bases at V and 8 bases at J, leaving 8 bases unmatched. CDR1 SGHNT and CDR2 YYREEE come from the germline V gene (reference sequence). CDR3 protein: CASSFPAGGLYEQFF. Written as DNA, the CDR3 is TGTGCCAGCAGCTTTCCAGCGGGGGGCCTCTATGAGCAGTTCTTC.

V gene TRBV9 combines with J gene TRBJ2-3; the match to TRBD2 covers 8 bases. The CDR3 runs 16 residues. Germline CDR1 SGDLS, CDR2 YYNGEE. Trimming removed 0 bases from V and 0 bases from J; junction bases left unmatched: 3. The CDR3, as DNA: TGTGCCAGCAGCGTAGGAGCTAGCGGGAGCACAGATACGCAGTATTTT. It specifies CASSVGASGSTDTQYF. Combining the CDR3 with reference TRBV9 and TRBJ2-3 gives the whole variable domain DSGVTQTPKHLITATGQRVTLRCSPRSGDLSVYWYQQSLDQGLQFLIQYYNGEERAKGNILERFSAQQFPDLHSELNLSSLELGDSALYFCASSVGASGSTDTQYFGPGTRLTVL.

This clone was observed a few times. The CDR3: CASSLGRVPYEQYF. CDR3 bases: TGTGCCAGCAGCTTAGGACGGGTACCTTACGAGCAGTACTTC. The chain uses TRBV7-9 and TRBJ2-7; D is unresolved. Germline assignment: CDR1 SEHNR and CDR2 FQNEAQ (reference sequence). Trimming stripped 1 base from V and 4 bases from J, with 11 bases between. This CDR3 comprises 14 residues. Full variable domain (rest looked up from reference TRBV7-9 and TRBJ2-7): DTGVSQNPRHKITKRGQNVTFRCDPISEHNRLYWYRQTLGQGPEFLTYFQNEAQLEKSRLLSDRFSAERPKGSFSTLEIQRTEQGDSAMYLCASSLGRVPYEQYFGPGTRLTVT.

The rearrangement links TRBV3-1 (or the pseudogene TRBV3-2) to TRBJ2-1; 9 bases are a match to TRBD2. The V and J ends lost 4 bases and 0 bases, in that order; junction bases with no gene match: 10. The CDR3 is made up of 18 amino acids. Germline V lookup: CDR1 LGHDT, CDR2 YNNKEL (reference sequence). This chain's CDR3 is CASSRRLAASHSYNEQFF. CDR3 bases: TGTGCCAGCAGCCGCCGACTAGCGGCTTCACACTCCTACAATGAGCAGTTCTTC.

The chain uses TRBV2 and TRBJ2-7; D remains unclear. V shed 8 bases and J shed 11 bases, with 10 bases lying between them. In germline, CDR1 is SNHLY, CDR2 FYNNEI. This CDR3 spans 9 amino acids. CDR3 sequence (DNA): TGTGCCAGCGGCGGTGCCGAGTACTTC. Translation gives CASGGAEYF. Looking up the rest from reference TRBV2 and TRBJ2-7 gives the full variable domain: EPEVTQTPSHQVTQMGQEVILRCVPISNHLYFYWYRQILGQKVEFLVSFYNNEISEKSEIFDDQFSVERPDGSNFTLKIRSTKLEDSAMYFCASGGAEYFGPGTRLTVT.

CDR3 sequence (DNA): TGTGCCAGCAGGCTAGGCCGGGGGGCCCAAGAGACCCAGTACTTC. Protein sequence: CASRLGRGAQETQYF. This chain joins TRBV7-2 and TRBJ2-5; a weak D match, TRBD2 (7 bases). This CDR3 comprises 15 residues. V dropped 6 bases and J dropped 1 base, with 15 bases sitting between them. Germline-derived CDR1 and CDR2 are SGHTA and FQGNSA.

Only one count was recorded for this clone. The chain recombines TRBV11-2 with TRBJ2-7, with a tentative D call TRBD2 (5 bases). The germline CDR1 and CDR2 sequences are SGHAT and FQNNGV. The CDR3 covers 13 residues. V was clipped by 5 bases and J by 4 bases, with 12 bases between them. This CDR3 is CASSRGGDYEQYF. In DNA, the CDR3 is TGTGCCAGCAGCCGCGGAGGAGATTACGAGCAGTACTTC.

The rearrangement links TRBV27 to TRBJ1-1; tentatively, D is TRBD1 (6 bases). CDR3 size: 12 residues. Trimming removed 6 bases from V and 3 bases from J, with 8 bases in between. Germline loops: CDR1 MNHEY, CDR2 SMNVEV (reference sequence). The CDR3 DNA reads TGTGCCAGCAGCCAGGGGTACACTGAAGCTTTCTTT. It is translated as CASSQGYTEAFF.

A single count supports this clone. The chain is built from TRBV19 and TRBJ2-7; TRBD2 matches at 14 bases. Germline V lookup: CDR1 LNHDA, CDR2 SQIVND (reference sequence). After removal of 5 bases from V and 6 bases from J, the junction contained 3 bases not matched to a gene. The CDR3 spans 14 residues. The CDR3 coding sequence is TGTGCCAGTAGTCCAGGGACTAGCGGGGGCGAGCAGTACTTC. It translates to CASSPGTSGGEQYF.